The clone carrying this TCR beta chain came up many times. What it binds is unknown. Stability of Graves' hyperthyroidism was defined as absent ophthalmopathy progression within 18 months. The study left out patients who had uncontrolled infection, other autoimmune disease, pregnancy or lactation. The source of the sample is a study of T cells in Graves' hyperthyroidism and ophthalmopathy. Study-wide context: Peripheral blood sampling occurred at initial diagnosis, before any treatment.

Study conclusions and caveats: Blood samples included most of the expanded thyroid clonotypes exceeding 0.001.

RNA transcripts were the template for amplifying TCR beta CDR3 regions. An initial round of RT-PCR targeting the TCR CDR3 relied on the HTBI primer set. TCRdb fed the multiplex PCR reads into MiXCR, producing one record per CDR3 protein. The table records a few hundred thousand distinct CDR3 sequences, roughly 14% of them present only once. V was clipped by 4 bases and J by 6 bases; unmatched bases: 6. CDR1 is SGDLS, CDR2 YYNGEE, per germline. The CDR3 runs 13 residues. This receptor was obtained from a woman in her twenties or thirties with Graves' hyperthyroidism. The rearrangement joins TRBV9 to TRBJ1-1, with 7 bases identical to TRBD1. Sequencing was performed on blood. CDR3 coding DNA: TGTGCCAGCAGCCTGACAGGGACCCCTGAAGCTTTCTTT. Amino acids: CASSLTGTPEAFF. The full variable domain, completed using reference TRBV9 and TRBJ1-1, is DSGVTQTPKHLITATGQRVTLRCSPRSGDLSVYWYQQSLDQGLQFLIQYYNGEERAKGNILERFSAQQFPDLHSELNLSSLELGDSALYFCASSLTGTPEAFFGQGTRLTVV.